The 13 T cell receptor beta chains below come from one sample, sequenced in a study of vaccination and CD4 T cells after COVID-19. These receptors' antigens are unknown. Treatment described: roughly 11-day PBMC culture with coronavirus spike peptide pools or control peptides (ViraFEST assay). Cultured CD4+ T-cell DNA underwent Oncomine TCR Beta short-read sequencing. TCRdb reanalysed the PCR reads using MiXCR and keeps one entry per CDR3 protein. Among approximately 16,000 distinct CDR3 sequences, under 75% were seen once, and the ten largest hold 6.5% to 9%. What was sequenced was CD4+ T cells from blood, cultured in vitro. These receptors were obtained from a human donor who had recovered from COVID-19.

CDR3 sequence reads: CSAGGGFGGRASDTQYF. CDR3 DNA sequence: TGCAGTGCTGGGGGGGGGTTCGGCGGGAGGGCCTCAGATACGCAGTATTTT. The gene calls are TRBV20-1 and TRBJ2-3; 9 bases fit TRBD2. CDR1 is DFQATT, CDR2 SNEGSKA, per germline (reference sequence). The CDR3 totals 17 residues. The ends lost 5 bases at V and 4 bases at J; junction bases unmatched: 16.

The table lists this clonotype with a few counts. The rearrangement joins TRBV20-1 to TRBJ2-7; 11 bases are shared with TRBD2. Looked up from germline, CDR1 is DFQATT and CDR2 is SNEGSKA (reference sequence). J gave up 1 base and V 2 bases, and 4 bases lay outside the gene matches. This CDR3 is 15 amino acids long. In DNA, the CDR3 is TGCAGTGCTAGACCCGGGACTAGCGGTTCCTACGAGCAGTACTTC. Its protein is CSARPGTSGSYEQYF.

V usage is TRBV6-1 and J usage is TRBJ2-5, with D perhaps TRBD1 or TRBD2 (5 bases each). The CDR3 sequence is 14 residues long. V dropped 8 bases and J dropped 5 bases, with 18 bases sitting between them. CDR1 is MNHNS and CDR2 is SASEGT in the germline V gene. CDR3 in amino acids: CASYEGPGQETQYF. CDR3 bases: TGTGCCAGCTACGAGGGCCCAGGGCAGGAGACCCAGTACTTC.

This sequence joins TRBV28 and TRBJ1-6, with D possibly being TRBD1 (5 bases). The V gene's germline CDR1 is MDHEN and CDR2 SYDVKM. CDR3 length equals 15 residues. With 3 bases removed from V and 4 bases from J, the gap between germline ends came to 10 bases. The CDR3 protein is CASSFLRQYNSPLHF. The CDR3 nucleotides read TGTGCCAGCAGTTTTCTTCGACAGTATAATTCACCCCTCCACTTT.

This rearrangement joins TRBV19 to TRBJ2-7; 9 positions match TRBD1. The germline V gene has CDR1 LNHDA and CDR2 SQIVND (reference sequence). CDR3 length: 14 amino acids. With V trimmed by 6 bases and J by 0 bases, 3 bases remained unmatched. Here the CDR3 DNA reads TGTGCCAGTAGAGACAGGGGGAACTCCTACGAGCAGTACTTC. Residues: CASRDRGNSYEQYF.

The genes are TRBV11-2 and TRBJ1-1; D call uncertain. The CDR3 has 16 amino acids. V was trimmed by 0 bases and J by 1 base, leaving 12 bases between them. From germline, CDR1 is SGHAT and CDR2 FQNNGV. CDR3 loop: CASSLDDSVRNTEAFF. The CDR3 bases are TGTGCCAGCAGCTTAGATGATAGCGTTCGGAACACTGAAGCTTTCTTT. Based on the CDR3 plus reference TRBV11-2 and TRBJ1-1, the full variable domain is EAGVAQSPRYKIIEKRQSVAFWCNPISGHATLYWYQQILGQGPKLLIQFQNNGVVDDSQLPKDRFSAERLKGVDSTLKIQPAKLEDSAVYLCASSLDDSVRNTEAFFGQGTRLTVV.

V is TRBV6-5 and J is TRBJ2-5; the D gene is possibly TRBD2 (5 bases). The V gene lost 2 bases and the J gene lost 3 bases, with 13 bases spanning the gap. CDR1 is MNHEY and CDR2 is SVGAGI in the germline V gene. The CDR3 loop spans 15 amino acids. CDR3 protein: CASSYEGFEEETQYF. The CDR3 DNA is TGTGCCAGCAGTTACGAGGGTTTCGAGGAAGAGACCCAGTACTTC.

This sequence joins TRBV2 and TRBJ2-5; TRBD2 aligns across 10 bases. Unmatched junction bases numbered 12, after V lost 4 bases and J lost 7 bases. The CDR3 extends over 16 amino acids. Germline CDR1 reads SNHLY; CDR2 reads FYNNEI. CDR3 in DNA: TGTGCCAGCAGTGCCGGGACTAGCGCTCCGGGAGGGACCCAGTACTTC. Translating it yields CASSAGTSAPGGTQYF.

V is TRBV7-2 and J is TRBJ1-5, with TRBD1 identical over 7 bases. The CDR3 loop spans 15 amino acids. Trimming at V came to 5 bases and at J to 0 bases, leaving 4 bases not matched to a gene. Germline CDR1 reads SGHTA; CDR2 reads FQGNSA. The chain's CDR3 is CASSPGGASNQPQHF. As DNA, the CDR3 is TGTGCCAGCAGCCCAGGGGGGGCTAGCAATCAGCCCCAGCATTTT.

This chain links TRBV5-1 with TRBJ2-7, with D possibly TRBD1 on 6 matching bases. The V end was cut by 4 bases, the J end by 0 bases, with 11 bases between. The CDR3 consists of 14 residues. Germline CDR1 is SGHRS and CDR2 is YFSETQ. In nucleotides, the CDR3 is TGCGCCAGCAGCCCAGGGGCGGCCTCCTACGAGCAGTACTTC. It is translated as CASSPGAASYEQYF.

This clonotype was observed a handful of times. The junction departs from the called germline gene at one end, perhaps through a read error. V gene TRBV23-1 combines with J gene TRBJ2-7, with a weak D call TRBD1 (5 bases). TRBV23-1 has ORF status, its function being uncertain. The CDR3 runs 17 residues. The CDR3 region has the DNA TGCGCCAGCAGTCAAACCTTCCCAGGGTTCCGCTCCAACGAGCAGTACTTC. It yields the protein CASSQTFPGFRSNEQYF.

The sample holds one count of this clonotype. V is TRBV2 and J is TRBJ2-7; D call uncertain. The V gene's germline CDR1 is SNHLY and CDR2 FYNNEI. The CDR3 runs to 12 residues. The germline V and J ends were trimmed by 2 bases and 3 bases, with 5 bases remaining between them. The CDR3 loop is CASSETVYEQYF. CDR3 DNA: TGTGCCAGCAGTGAAACAGTCTACGAGCAGTACTTC.

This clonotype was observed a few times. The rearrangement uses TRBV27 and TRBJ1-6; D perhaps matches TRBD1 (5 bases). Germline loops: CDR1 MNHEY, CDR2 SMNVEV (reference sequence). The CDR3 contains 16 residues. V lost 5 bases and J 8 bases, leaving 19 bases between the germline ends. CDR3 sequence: CASSPSRTIFDSPLHF. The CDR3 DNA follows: TGTGCCAGCAGTCCCTCCAGGACAATTTTTGATTCACCCCTCCACTTT.